A selection of T cell receptor beta chains follows, all from one sample in a study of cytomegalovirus exposure and HLA in healthy donors. Here immunoSEQ multiplex PCR was the method, and the copy in TCRdb shows in-frame clones only, minus some. The data show some 110,000 clones, with roughly 83% seen just once and roughly 5.3% held by the top ten. Sample: PBMCs. These receptors were taken from a man between 18 and 35 years old in good health and CMV-seronegative. CDR3s include the opening cysteine and the closing phenylalanine or tryptophan. Each record gives: V gene, J gene, D gene, clone size, CDR3 length, CDR3 DNA, CDR3 protein. A D gene is named only where the DNA matches it firmly. Clone sizes are given selectively: once, few, many, or a class where the clone is expanded.

v_call: TRBV6-1
j_call: TRBJ1-1
d_call: .
clone_size: .
cdr3_length: 14
cdr3_nt: TGTGCCAGCAGGTCGGGGGGACTGAACACTGAAGCTTTCTTT
cdr3_aa: CASRSGGLNTEAFF

v_call: TRBV7-9
j_call: TRBJ2-3
d_call: TRBD2
clone_size: few
cdr3_length: 17
cdr3_nt: TGTGCCAGCAGGACCGGGACTAGCGGGAGGGCCACAGATACGCAGTATTTT
cdr3_aa: CASRTGTSGRATDTQYF

v_call: TRBV6-1
j_call: TRBJ1-1
d_call: .
clone_size: .
cdr3_length: 15
cdr3_nt: TGTGCCAGCAGTGAGAAGGGGCGCGGTGTCTCTGAAGCTTTCTTT
cdr3_aa: CASSEKGRGVSEAFF

v_call: TRBV30
j_call: TRBJ2-3
d_call: .
clone_size: .
cdr3_length: 15
cdr3_nt: TGTGCCTGGAGTGTAAGGACTTTTAACACAGATACGCAGTATTTT
cdr3_aa: CAWSVRTFNTDTQYF

v_call: TRBV27
j_call: TRBJ2-7
d_call: .
clone_size: .
cdr3_length: 12
cdr3_nt: TGTGCCAGCAGTCTTAGCTCCTACGAGCAGTACTTC
cdr3_aa: CASSLSSYEQYF

v_call: TRBV27
j_call: TRBJ1-2
d_call: .
clone_size: .
cdr3_length: 17
cdr3_nt: TGTGCCAGCAGTTTTAAATCAGGGAAAGCATGGGGCTATGGCTACACCTTC
cdr3_aa: CASSFKSGKAWGYGYTF

v_call: TRBV27
j_call: TRBJ2-7
d_call: TRBD2
clone_size: .
cdr3_length: 13
cdr3_nt: TGTGCCAGCAACCCAGCGGGGGGGGGTGAGCAGTACTTC
cdr3_aa: CASNPAGGGEQYF

v_call: TRBV6-5
j_call: TRBJ2-7
d_call: .
clone_size: .
cdr3_length: 15
cdr3_nt: TGTGCCAGCAGCTACTCCAGGGGCCACCCCTACGAGCAGTACTTC
cdr3_aa: CASSYSRGHPYEQYF

v_call: TRBV30
j_call: TRBJ2-7
d_call: TRBD2
clone_size: .
cdr3_length: 15
cdr3_nt: TGTGCCTGGAGTGTCCTGGGTAGCGGGAGTAACGAGCAGTACTTC
cdr3_aa: CAWSVLGSGSNEQYF

v_call: TRBV6-5
j_call: TRBJ1-2
d_call: .
clone_size: .
cdr3_length: 13
cdr3_nt: TGTGCCAGCAGCCCCCTCGCTAACTATGGCTACACCTTC
cdr3_aa: CASSPLANYGYTF

v_call: TRBV2
j_call: TRBJ1-5
d_call: .
clone_size: few
cdr3_length: 15
cdr3_nt: TGTGCCAGCAGTCTAGCGGGGGTAGGCAATCAGCCCCAGCATTTT
cdr3_aa: CASSLAGVGNQPQHF

v_call: TRBV6-4
j_call: TRBJ1-1
d_call: TRBD1
clone_size: many
cdr3_length: 14
cdr3_nt: TGTGCCAGCAGTGAGCGACAGGGTGGGGCTGAAGCTTTCTTT
cdr3_aa: CASSERQGGAEAFF

v_call: TRBV2
j_call: TRBJ2-5
d_call: .
clone_size: once
cdr3_length: 11
cdr3_nt: TGTGCCAGCAGTACTCGAGAGACCCAGTACTTC
cdr3_aa: CASSTRETQYF

v_call: TRBV2
j_call: TRBJ2-7
d_call: .
clone_size: .
cdr3_length: 11
cdr3_nt: TGTGCCAGCAGTCCTTTTTACGAGCAGTACTTC
cdr3_aa: CASSPFYEQYF

v_call: TRBV19
j_call: TRBJ2-5
d_call: TRBD1
clone_size: few
cdr3_length: 15
cdr3_nt: TGTGCCAGTAGTACGGGGACAGGGGGCAGGGAGACCCAGTACTTC
cdr3_aa: CASSTGTGGRETQYF

v_call: TRBV29-1
j_call: TRBJ2-7
d_call: TRBD1
clone_size: .
cdr3_length: 13
cdr3_nt: TGCAGCGTGGAAACAGGGGACGACTACGAGCAGTACTTC
cdr3_aa: CSVETGDDYEQYF

v_call: TRBV27
j_call: TRBJ1-1
d_call: .
clone_size: .
cdr3_length: 15
cdr3_nt: TGTGCCAGCAGTCCATCCGGGACATTGAACACTGAAGCTTTCTTT
cdr3_aa: CASSPSGTLNTEAFF

v_call: TRBV5-4
j_call: TRBJ1-6
d_call: TRBD1
clone_size: .
cdr3_length: 17
cdr3_nt: TGTGCCAGCAGCTTGGGGACAGGGGGGTTGTATAATTCACCCCTCCACTTT
cdr3_aa: CASSLGTGGLYNSPLHF

v_call: TRBV19
j_call: TRBJ2-7
d_call: TRBD1
clone_size: .
cdr3_length: 15
cdr3_nt: TGTGCCAGTAGTACCACAGGGGGGTTCTCCTACGAGCAGTACTTC
cdr3_aa: CASSTTGGFSYEQYF

v_call: TRBV27
j_call: TRBJ2-7
d_call: .
clone_size: .
cdr3_length: 13
cdr3_nt: TGTGCCAGCCGTCCCTCTCTTCGGGGCGAGCAGTACTTC
cdr3_aa: CASRPSLRGEQYF

v_call: TRBV4-2
j_call: TRBJ2-5
d_call: .
clone_size: .
cdr3_length: 13
cdr3_nt: TGTGCCAGCAGCCAGTCGACAGGCGAGACCCAGTACTTC
cdr3_aa: CASSQSTGETQYF

v_call: TRBV5-8
j_call: TRBJ2-5
d_call: TRBD1
clone_size: .
cdr3_length: 15
cdr3_nt: TGTGCCAGCAGCTCGGGACAGGGTATGGGAGAGACCCAGTACTTC
cdr3_aa: CASSSGQGMGETQYF

v_call: TRBV19
j_call: TRBJ2-5
d_call: .
clone_size: .
cdr3_length: 14
cdr3_nt: TGTGCCAGTAGTATGGGCAGGGTCGGGGAGACCCAGTACTTC
cdr3_aa: CASSMGRVGETQYF

v_call: TRBV2
j_call: TRBJ2-5
d_call: .
clone_size: .
cdr3_length: 16
cdr3_nt: TGTGCCAGCAGTGAACTGGGCGGGACGCCAGAAGAGACCCAGTACTTC
cdr3_aa: CASSELGGTPEETQYF

v_call: TRBV11-1
j_call: TRBJ2-5
d_call: .
clone_size: .
cdr3_length: 15
cdr3_nt: TGTGCCAGCAGCTTCCACAGGGGGGGACAAGAGACCCAGTACTTC
cdr3_aa: CASSFHRGGQETQYF

v_call: TRBV6-1
j_call: TRBJ2-7
d_call: TRBD2
clone_size: .
cdr3_length: 17
cdr3_nt: TGTGCCAGCAGTGAATCGGGGCGGACTAGCGGGACTTACGAGCAGTACTTC
cdr3_aa: CASSESGRTSGTYEQYF

v_call: TRBV5-6
j_call: TRBJ1-4
d_call: .
clone_size: once
cdr3_length: 18
cdr3_nt: TGTGCCAGCAGCTTGGCCGTTGGCGGTCTGACTGTTAATGAAAAACTGTTTTTT
cdr3_aa: CASSLAVGGLTVNEKLFF

v_call: TRBV5-1
j_call: TRBJ1-2
d_call: TRBD1
clone_size: .
cdr3_length: 13
cdr3_nt: TGCGCCAGCAGCTCGCTAACAGGGGAGGGCTACACCTTC
cdr3_aa: CASSSLTGEGYTF

v_call: TRBV6-6
j_call: TRBJ1-1
d_call: TRBD1
clone_size: .
cdr3_length: 14
cdr3_nt: TGTGCCAGCAGTGACCGGACAGGGACCACTGAAGCTTTCTTT
cdr3_aa: CASSDRTGTTEAFF